The T cell receptor beta chain described here comes from a study of blood T cell repertoires in COVID-19. Looking at the study overall: The United States, Italy and Spain provided the acute and convalescent COVID-19 samples. PBMCs, B-cell-depleted T cells, or T cells were the source of the cDNA or gDNA that made up the material.

Under the authors' procedure: Estimates of nucleated cell counts were drawn from the amplification of reference gene primers. Here immunoSEQ multiplex PCR was the method, and the copy in TCRdb shows in-frame clones only, minus some. D and trimming were read from the DNA, whereas the V and J calls and clone size are those reported in that table. The sample has some 65,000 clones; under 95% are singletons. The CDR3 extends over 15 amino acids. The germline V gene has CDR1 MNHEY and CDR2 SVGAGI. V shed 5 bases, J shed 2 bases, and the junction held 4 bases outside the gene matches. The clonotype comes from a man between 70 and 80 years old with active COVID-19. The chain couples TRBV6-5 to TRBJ2-2, with 8 nucleotides matching TRBD2. The sample comprised peripheral blood. In DNA form, the CDR3 reads TGTGCCAGCAGTCGGGGGGGGCTTAACACCGGGGAGCTGTTTTTT. Protein sequence: CASSRGGLNTGELFF.